The 4 T cell receptor beta chains reported below all come from one sample, sequenced in a study of T cell repertoires in cytomegalovirus infection. MiXCR, applied by TCRdb to the reads, yields one record per CDR3 protein. Counted here are 300,000 to 400,000 distinct CDR3 sequences, over 15% occurring once; the ten biggest clones make up 8.7%. Sample: PBMCs. The receptors come from a human donor in good health (CMV status not recorded). Some clones in this sample may be carry-over from other donors' samples.

The gene calls are TRBV5-1 and TRBJ1-4; perhaps TRBD1 as D (5 bases). V shed 3 bases and J shed 4 bases, with 10 bases lying between them. The CDR3 has 14 residues. Looked up from germline, CDR1 is SGHRS and CDR2 is YFSETQ. This CDR3 reads CASSSAGGNEKLFF. CDR3 nucleotides: TGCGCCAGCAGCTCGGCGGGGGGTAATGAAAAACTGTTTTTT.

This clonotype was detected a few times. This rearrangement joins TRBV2 to TRBJ1-1, with D perhaps TRBD1 (5 bases). Trimming stripped 7 bases from V and 0 bases from J, with 9 bases between. CDR1 SNHLY and CDR2 FYNNEI come from the germline V gene. CDR3 length equals 13 residues. The CDR3 region has the DNA TGTGCCAGCAAAGTACAGGTGAACACTGAAGCTTTCTTT. It codes for CASKVQVNTEAFF.

This clonotype was counted ten times or more. This chain connects TRBV7-9 to TRBJ2-7; TRBD2 aligns across 7 bases. Trimming cost V 2 bases and J 3 bases; bases outside gene matches: 4. The germline V gene encodes CDR1 SEHNR and CDR2 FQNEAQ (reference sequence). The CDR3 covers 14 residues. DNA of the CDR3: TGTGCCAGCAGCTTACTGGCGGGGGACTACGAGCAGTACTTC. Protein product: CASSLLAGDYEQYF.

The V and J genes are TRBV20-1 and TRBJ2-5; 11 bases are shared with TRBD2. Germline V gene lookup returns CDR1 DFQATT and CDR2 SNEGSKA (reference sequence). This CDR3 comprises 16 residues. Trimming at V came to 0 bases and at J to 5 bases, leaving 8 bases not matched to a gene. DNA of the CDR3: TGCAGTGCTAGAGAGGGGGATAGCGGGGGGGCTGAGACCCAGTACTTC. Translating gives CSAREGDSGGAETQYF.